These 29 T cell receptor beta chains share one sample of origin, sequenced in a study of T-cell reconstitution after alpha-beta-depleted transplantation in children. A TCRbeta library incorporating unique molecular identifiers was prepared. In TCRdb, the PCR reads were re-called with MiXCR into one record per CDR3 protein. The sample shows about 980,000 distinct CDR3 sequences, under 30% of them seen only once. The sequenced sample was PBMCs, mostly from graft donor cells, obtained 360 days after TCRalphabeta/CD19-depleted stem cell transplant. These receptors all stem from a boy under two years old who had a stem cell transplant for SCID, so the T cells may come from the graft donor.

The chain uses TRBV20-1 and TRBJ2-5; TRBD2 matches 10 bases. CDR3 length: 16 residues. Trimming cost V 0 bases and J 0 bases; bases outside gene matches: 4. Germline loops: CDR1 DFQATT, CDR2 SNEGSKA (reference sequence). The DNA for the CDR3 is TGCAGTGCTAGAGAGGCTAGCGGGGGATACCAAGAGACCCAGTACTTC. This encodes CSAREASGGYQETQYF.

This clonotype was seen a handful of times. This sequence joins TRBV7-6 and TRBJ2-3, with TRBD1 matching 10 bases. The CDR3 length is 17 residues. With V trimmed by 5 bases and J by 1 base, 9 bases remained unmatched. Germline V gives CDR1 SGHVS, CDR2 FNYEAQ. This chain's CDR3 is CASSPGTGERGTDTQYF. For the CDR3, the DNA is TGTGCCAGCAGCCCCGGGACAGGGGAGAGAGGCACAGATACGCAGTATTTT. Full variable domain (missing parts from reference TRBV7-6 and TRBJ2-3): GAGVSQSPRYKVTKRGQDVALRCDPISGHVSLYWYRQALGQGPEFLTYFNYEAQQDKSGLPNDRFSAERPEGSISTLTIQRTEQRDSAMYRCASSPGTGERGTDTQYFGPGTRLTVL.

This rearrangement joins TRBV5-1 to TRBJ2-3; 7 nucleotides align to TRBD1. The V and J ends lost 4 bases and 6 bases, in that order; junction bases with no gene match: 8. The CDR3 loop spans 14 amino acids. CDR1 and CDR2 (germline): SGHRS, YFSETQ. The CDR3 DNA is TGCGCCAGCAGCCCCGGACAGGAGTCCGATACGCAGTATTTT. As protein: CASSPGQESDTQYF.

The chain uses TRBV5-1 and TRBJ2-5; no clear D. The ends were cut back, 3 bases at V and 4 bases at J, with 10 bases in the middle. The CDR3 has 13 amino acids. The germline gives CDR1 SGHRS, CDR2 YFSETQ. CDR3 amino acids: CASSYDIRETQYF. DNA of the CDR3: TGCGCCAGCAGCTATGATATCCGAGAGACCCAGTACTTC.

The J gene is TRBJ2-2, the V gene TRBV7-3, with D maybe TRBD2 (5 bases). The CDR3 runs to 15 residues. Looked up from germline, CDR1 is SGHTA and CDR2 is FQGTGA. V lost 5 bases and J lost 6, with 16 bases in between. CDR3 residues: CASSKAADSSGELFF. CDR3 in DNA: TGTGCCAGCAGCAAGGCAGCGGATTCTTCCGGGGAGCTGTTTTTT.

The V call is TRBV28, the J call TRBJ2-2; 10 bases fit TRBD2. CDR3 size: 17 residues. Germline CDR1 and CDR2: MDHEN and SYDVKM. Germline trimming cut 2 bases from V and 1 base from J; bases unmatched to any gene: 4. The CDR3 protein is CASSLSGRGLNTGELFF. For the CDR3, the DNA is TGTGCCAGCAGTTTAAGCGGGAGGGGCCTGAACACCGGGGAGCTGTTTTTT.

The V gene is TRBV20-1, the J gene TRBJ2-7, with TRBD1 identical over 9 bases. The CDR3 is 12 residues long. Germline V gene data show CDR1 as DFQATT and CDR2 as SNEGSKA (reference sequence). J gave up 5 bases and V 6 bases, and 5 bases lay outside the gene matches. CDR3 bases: TGCAGTGCCACGACAGGGGGGAACGAGCAGTACTTC. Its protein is CSATTGGNEQYF.

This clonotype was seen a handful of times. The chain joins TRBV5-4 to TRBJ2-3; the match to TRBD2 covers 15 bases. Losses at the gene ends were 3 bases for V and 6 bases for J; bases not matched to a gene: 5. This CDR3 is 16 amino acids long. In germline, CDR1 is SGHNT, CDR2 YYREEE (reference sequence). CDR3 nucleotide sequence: TGTGCCAGCAGCTGGGGACTAGCGGGGGGTCCGGATACGCAGTATTTT. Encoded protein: CASSWGLAGGPDTQYF. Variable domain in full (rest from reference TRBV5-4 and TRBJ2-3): ETGVTQSPTHLIKTRGQQVTLRCSSQSGHNTVSWYQQALGQGPQFIFQYYREEENGRGNFPPRFSGLQFPNYSSELNVNALELDDSALYLCASSWGLAGGPDTQYFGPGTRLTVL.

The CDR3 nucleotides are TGCGCCAGCAGTCACCCTGGAGACATTTCCGCAATCACCGGGGAGCTGTTTTTT. This encodes CASSHPGDISAITGELFF. The chain combines TRBV5-1 with TRBJ2-2, with D unclear. Trimming cost V 5 bases and J 4 bases, with 24 bases left between them. Per the germline V gene, CDR1 is SGHRS and CDR2 is YFSETQ. The CDR3 totals 18 residues. Combining the CDR3 with reference TRBV5-1 and TRBJ2-2 gives the whole variable domain KAGVTQTPRYLIKTRGQQVTLSCSPISGHRSVSWYQQTPGQGLQFLFEYFSETQRNKGNFPGRFSGRQFSNSRSEMNVSTLELGDSALYLCASSHPGDISAITGELFFGEGSRLTVL.

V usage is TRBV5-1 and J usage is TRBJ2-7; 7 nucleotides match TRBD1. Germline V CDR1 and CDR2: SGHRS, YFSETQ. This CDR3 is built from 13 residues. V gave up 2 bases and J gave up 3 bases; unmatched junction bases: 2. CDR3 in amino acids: CASSFDRVYEQYF. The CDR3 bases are TGCGCCAGCAGCTTTGACAGGGTCTACGAGCAGTACTTC.

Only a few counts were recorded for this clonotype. The CDR3 region is CASSHQQVSGANVLTF. CDR3 DNA sequence: TGTGCCAGCAGCCATCAACAGGTCTCTGGGGCCAACGTCCTGACTTTC. The chain couples TRBV5-6 to TRBJ2-6, with D perhaps matching TRBD1 (5 bases). Trimming left V 4 bases short and J 0 bases short, with 11 bases between. Germline assignment: CDR1 SGHDT and CDR2 YYEEEE. The CDR3 loop spans 16 amino acids.

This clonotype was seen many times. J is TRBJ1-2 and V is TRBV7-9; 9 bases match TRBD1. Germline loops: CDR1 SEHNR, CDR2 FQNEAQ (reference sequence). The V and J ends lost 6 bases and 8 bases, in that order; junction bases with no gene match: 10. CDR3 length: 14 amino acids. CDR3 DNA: TGTGCCAGCAGGCACGGGACAGGGTCGGGCGGCTACACCTTC. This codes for CASRHGTGSGGYTF. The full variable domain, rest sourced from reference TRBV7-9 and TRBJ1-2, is DTGVSQNPRHKITKRGQNVTFRCDPISEHNRLYWYRQTLGQGPEFLTYFQNEAQLEKSRLLSDRFSAERPKGSFSTLEIQRTEQGDSAMYLCASRHGTGSGGYTFGSGTRLTVV.

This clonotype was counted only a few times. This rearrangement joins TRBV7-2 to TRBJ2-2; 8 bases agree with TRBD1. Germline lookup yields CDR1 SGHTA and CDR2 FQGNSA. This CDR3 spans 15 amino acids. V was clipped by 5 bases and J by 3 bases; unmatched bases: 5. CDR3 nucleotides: TGTGCCAGCAGCCAACCGACAGGGGACACCGGGGAGCTGTTTTTT. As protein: CASSQPTGDTGELFF. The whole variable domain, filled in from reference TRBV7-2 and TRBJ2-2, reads GAGVSQSPSNKVTEKGKDVELRCDPISGHTALYWYRQSLGQGLEFLIYFQGNSAPDKSGLPSDRFSAERTGGSVSTLTIQRTQQEDSAVYLCASSQPTGDTGELFFGEGSRLTVL.

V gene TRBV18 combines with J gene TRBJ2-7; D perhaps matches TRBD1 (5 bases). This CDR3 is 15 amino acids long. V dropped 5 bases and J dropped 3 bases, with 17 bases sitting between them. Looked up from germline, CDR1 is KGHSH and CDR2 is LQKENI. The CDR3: CASSIGLGVLYEQYF. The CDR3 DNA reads TGTGCCAGCTCAATAGGTTTAGGGGTCCTCTACGAGCAGTACTTC.

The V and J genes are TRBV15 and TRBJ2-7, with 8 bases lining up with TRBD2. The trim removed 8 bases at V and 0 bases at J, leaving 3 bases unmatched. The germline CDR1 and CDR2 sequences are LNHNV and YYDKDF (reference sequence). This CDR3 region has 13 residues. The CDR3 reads CATRGGTSYEQYF. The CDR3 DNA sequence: TGTGCCACCCGGGGGGGGACCTCCTACGAGCAGTACTTC.

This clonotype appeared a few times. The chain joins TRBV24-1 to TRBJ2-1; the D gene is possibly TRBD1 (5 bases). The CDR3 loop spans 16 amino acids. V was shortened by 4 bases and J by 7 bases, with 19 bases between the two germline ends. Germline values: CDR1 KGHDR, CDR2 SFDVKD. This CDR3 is CATSDPRVGSGNEQFF. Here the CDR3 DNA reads TGTGCCACCAGTGACCCCAGGGTCGGGTCTGGGAATGAGCAGTTCTTC.

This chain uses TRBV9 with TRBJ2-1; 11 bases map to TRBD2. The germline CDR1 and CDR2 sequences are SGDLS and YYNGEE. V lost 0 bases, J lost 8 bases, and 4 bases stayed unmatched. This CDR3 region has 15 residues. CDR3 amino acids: CASSVDSGGADEQFF. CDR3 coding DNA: TGTGCCAGCAGCGTAGATAGCGGGGGGGCAGATGAGCAGTTCTTC.

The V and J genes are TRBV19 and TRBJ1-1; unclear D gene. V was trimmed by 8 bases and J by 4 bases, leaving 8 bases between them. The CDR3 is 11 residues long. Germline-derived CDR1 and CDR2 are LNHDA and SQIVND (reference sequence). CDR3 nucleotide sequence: TGTGCCAGTGCTAGGGCCACTGAAGCTTTCTTT. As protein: CASARATEAFF. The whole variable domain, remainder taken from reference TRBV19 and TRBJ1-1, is DGGITQSPKYLFRKEGQNVTLSCEQNLNHDAMYWYRQDPGQGLRLIYYSQIVNDFQKGDIAEGYSVSREKKESFPLTVTSAQKNPTAFYLCASARATEAFFGQGTRLTVV.

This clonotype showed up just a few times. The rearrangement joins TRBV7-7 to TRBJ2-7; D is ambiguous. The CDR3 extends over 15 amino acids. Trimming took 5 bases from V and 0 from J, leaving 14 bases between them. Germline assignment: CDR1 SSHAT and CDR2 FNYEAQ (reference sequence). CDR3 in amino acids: CASSPGLSYSYEQYF. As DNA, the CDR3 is TGTGCCAGCAGCCCCGGATTGTCCTACTCCTACGAGCAGTACTTC. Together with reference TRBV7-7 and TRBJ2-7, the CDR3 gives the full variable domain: GAGVSQSPRYKVTKRGQDVTLRCDPISSHATLYWYQQALGQGPEFLTYFNYEAQPDKSGLPSDRFSAERPEGSISTLTIQRTEQRDSAMYRCASSPGLSYSYEQYFGPGTRLTVT.

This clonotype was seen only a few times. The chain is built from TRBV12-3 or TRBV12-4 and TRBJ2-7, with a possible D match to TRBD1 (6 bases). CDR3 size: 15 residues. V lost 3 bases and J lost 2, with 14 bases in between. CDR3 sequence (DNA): TGTGCCAGCAGTTTCTGGGGGCGCAGGACCTACGAGCAGTACTTC. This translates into CASSFWGRRTYEQYF.

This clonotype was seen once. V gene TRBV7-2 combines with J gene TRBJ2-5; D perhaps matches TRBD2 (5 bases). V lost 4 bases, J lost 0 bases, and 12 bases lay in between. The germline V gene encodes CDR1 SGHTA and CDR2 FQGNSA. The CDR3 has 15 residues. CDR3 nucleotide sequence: TGTGCCAGCAGCTCCTCCGGGGTGTACCAAGAGACCCAGTACTTC. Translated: CASSSSGVYQETQYF.

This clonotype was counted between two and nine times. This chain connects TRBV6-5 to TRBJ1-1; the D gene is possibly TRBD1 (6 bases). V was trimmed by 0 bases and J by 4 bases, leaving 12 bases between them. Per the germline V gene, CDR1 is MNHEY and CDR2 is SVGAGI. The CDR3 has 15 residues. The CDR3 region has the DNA TGTGCCAGCAGTTACTCGGGGGGCCGGGGCACTGAAGCTTTCTTT. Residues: CASSYSGGRGTEAFF.

The CDR3 is CASGRQGGVTEAFF. Written as DNA, the CDR3 is TGTGCTAGTGGCCGGCAGGGGGGAGTCACTGAAGCTTTCTTT. This rearrangement joins TRBV12-5 to TRBJ1-1, with 7 bases matching TRBD1. This CDR3 spans 14 amino acids. The germline gives CDR1 LGHNT, CDR2 FRNRAP. The V and J ends lost 6 bases and 4 bases, in that order; junction bases with no gene match: 8.

The chain's CDR3 is CASSQEPASHEQFF. Written as DNA, the CDR3 is TGCGCCAGCAGCCAAGAACCGGCTAGTCATGAGCAGTTCTTC. The chain links TRBV4-1 to TRBJ2-1; D call uncertain. V lost 0 bases, J lost 8 bases, and 11 bases lay in between. The germline V gene encodes CDR1 MGHRA and CDR2 YSYEKL. The CDR3 covers 14 residues.

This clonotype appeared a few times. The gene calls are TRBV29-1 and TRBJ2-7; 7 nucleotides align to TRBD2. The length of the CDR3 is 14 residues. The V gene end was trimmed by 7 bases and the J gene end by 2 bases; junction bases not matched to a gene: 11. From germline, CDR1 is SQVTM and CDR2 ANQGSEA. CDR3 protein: CSANARDYPYEQYF. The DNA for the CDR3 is TGCAGCGCAAACGCCCGGGACTACCCCTACGAGCAGTACTTC.

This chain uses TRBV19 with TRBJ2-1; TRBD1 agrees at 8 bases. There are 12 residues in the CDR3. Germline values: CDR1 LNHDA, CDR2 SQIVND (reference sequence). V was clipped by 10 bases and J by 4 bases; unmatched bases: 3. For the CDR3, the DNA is TGTGCCACCGACAGGGGTTACAATGAGCAGTTCTTC. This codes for CATDRGYNEQFF.

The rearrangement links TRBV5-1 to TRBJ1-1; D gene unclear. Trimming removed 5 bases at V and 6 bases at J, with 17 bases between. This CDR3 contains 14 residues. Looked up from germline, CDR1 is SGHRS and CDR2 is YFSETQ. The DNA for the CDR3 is TGCGCCAGCAGGAATGGATTTGGTTTGGCTGAAGCTTTCTTT. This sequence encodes CASRNGFGLAEAFF.

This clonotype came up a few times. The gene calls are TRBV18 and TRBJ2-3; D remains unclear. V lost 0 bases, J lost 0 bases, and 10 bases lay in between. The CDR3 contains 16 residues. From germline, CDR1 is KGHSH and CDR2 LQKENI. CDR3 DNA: TGTGCCAGCTCACCACCAAGGCCAGGAAGCACAGATACGCAGTATTTT. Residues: CASSPPRPGSTDTQYF.

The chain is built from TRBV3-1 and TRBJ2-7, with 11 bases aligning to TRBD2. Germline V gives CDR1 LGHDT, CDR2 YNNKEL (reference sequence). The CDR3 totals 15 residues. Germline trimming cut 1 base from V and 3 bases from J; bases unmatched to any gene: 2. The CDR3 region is CASSQVGLAVYEQYF. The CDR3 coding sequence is TGTGCCAGCAGCCAAGTGGGACTAGCGGTCTACGAGCAGTACTTC.